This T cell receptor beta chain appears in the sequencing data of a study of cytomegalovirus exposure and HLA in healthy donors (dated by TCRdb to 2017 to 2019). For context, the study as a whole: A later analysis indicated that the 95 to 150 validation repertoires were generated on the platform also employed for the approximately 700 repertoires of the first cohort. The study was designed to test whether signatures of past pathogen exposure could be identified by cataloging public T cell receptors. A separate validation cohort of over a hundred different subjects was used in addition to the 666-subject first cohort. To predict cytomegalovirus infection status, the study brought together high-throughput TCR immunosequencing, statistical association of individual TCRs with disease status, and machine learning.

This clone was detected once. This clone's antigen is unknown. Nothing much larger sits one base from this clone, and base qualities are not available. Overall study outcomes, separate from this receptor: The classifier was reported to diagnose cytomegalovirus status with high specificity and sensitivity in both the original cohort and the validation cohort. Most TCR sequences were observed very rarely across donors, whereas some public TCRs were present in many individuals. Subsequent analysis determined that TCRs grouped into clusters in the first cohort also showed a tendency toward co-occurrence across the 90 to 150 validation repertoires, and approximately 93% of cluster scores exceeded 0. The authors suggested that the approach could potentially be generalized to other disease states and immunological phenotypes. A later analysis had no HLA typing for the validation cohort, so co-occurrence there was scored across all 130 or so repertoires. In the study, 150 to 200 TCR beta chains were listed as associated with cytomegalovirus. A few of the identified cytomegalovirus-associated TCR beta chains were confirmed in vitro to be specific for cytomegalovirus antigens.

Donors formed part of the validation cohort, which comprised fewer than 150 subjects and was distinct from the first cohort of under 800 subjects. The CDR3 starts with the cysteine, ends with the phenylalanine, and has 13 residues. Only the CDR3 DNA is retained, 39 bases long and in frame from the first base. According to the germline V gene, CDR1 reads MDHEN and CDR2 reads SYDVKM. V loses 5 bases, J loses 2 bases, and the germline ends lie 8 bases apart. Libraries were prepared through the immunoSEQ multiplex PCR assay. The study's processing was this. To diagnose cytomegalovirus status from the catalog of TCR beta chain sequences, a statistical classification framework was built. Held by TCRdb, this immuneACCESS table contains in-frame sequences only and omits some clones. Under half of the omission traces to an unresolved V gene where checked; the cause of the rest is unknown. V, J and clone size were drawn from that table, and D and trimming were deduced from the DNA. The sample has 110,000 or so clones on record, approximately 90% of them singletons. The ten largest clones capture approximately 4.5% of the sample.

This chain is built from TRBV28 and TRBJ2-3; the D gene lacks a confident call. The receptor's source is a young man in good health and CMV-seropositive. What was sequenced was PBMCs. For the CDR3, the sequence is CASSGGPTDTQYF. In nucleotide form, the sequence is TGTGCCAGCAGTGGCGGTCCCACAGATACGCAGTATTTT.